The 11 T cell receptor beta chains presented below share a single source sample, sequenced in a study of blood T cell repertoires in COVID-19. Measured with immunoSEQ multiplex PCR; TCRdb has only the in-frame clones, and not every one. Found here are about 67,000 clones, around 85% of them singletons; the top ten hold just under 4.5%. The sequencing sample was made of peripheral blood. The receptors here all came from a man in his forties or fifties with active COVID-19.

The rearrangement joins TRBV6-6 to TRBJ1-2; 8 nucleotides agree with TRBD1. The V and J ends lost 6 bases and 7 bases, in that order; junction bases with no gene match: 7. The CDR3 covers 13 residues. The germline V gene encodes CDR1 MNHNY and CDR2 SVGAGI (reference sequence). In nucleotides, the CDR3 is TGTGCCAGCAGCGGACAGGGTCTGGGTGGCTACACCTTC. It translates to CASSGQGLGGYTF.

The V and J genes are TRBV19 and TRBJ1-2; D may be TRBD1 (6 bases). Per the germline V gene, CDR1 is LNHDA and CDR2 is SQIVND (reference sequence). V gave up 3 bases and J gave up 2 bases, with 13 bases separating them. The CDR3 is made up of 15 amino acids. CDR3 region: CASSISGGANYGYTF. CDR3 bases: TGTGCCAGTAGTATTTCCGGGGGGGCAAACTATGGCTACACCTTC. Filled out from reference TRBV19 and TRBJ1-2, the complete variable domain reads DGGITQSPKYLFRKEGQNVTLSCEQNLNHDAMYWYRQDPGQGLRLIYYSQIVNDFQKGDIAEGYSVSREKKESFPLTVTSAQKNPTAFYLCASSISGGANYGYTFGSGTRLTVV.

The sample holds one count of this clone. The rearrangement joins TRBV6-5 to TRBJ1-2, with a tentative D call TRBD1 (6 bases). The V gene's germline CDR1 is MNHEY and CDR2 SVGAGI. This CDR3 has 14 amino acids. Between the trimmed V and J ends, which lost 2 bases and 5 bases, there was a span of 12 bases. The CDR3 DNA follows: TGTGCCAGCAGTTACCGGGACAATCTTTATGGCTACACCTTC. It is translated as CASSYRDNLYGYTF.

The chain joins TRBV5-6 to TRBJ1-4; 7 bases align to TRBD1. V lost 4 bases, J lost 7 bases, and 16 bases stayed unmatched. The V gene's germline CDR1 is SGHDT and CDR2 YYEEEE. This CDR3 region has 17 residues. This CDR3 reads CASSRQGRKGAVEKLFF. CDR3 DNA: TGTGCCAGCAGCAGACAGGGTAGGAAGGGGGCGGTTGAAAAACTGTTTTTT.

The chain employs TRBV6-5 and TRBJ2-5; the D gene is possibly TRBD2 (5 bases). The germline V gene has CDR1 MNHEY and CDR2 SVGAGI. The CDR3 covers 14 residues. Deletions cut 7 bases from V and 5 bases from J, with 17 bases between. The CDR3 DNA sequence: TGTGCCAGCATGTTGGACTCCTATGGGGAGACCCAGTACTTC. It yields the protein CASMLDSYGETQYF.

The V call is TRBV4-1, the J call TRBJ2-7; D remains unclear. The CDR3 covers 13 residues. CDR1 and CDR2 from the germline V gene are MGHRA and YSYEKL. The V and J ends lost 4 bases and 3 bases respectively, with 10 bases between them. The CDR3 DNA sequence: TGCGCCAGCAGCCGCCAAACAAGCTACGAGCAGTACTTC. Amino acids: CASSRQTSYEQYF.

V and J are TRBV10-3 and TRBJ2-3, with D tentatively TRBD2 (6 bases). V was trimmed by 6 bases and J by 2 bases, leaving 12 bases between them. Germline-derived CDR1 and CDR2 are ENHRY and SYGVKD. The CDR3 is made up of 14 amino acids. This CDR3 is CAIRSGSPTDTQYF. The CDR3 bases are TGTGCCATCAGGTCCGGGAGCCCCACAGATACGCAGTATTTT.

The V call is TRBV19, the J call TRBJ2-6, with D possibly TRBD1 on 6 matching bases. Germline lookup yields CDR1 LNHDA and CDR2 SQIVND (reference sequence). There are 15 residues in the CDR3. The V and J ends lost 6 bases and 1 base respectively, with 10 bases between them. The CDR3 reads CASSRTGSGANVLTF. DNA for the CDR3: TGTGCCAGTAGCCGTACAGGGTCTGGGGCCAACGTCCTGACTTTC.

About this clone itself: Other DNA sequences of this sample code for an identical CDR3. The genes are TRBV5-1 and TRBJ2-3, with 13 bases that match TRBD2. Per germline, CDR1 SGHRS and CDR2 YFSETQ. The CDR3 totals 16 residues. V lost 3 bases to trimming and J lost 4 bases; unmatched junction nucleotides: 5. The CDR3 loop reads CASSSGLAGVSDTQYF. The CDR3 DNA reads TGCGCCAGCAGCTCTGGACTAGCGGGAGTATCAGATACGCAGTATTTT.

The chain couples TRBV28 to TRBJ2-5; 7 bases line up with TRBD2. Trimming removed 2 bases from V and 5 bases from J; junction bases left unmatched: 11. CDR3 size: 16 residues. The germline V gene has CDR1 MDHEN and CDR2 SYDVKM. The CDR3 reads CASSLGRAGRWETQYF. The CDR3 DNA reads as TGTGCCAGCAGTTTAGGTCGAGCGGGGAGGTGGGAGACCCAGTACTTC. Full variable domain (missing parts from reference TRBV28 and TRBJ2-5): DVKVTQSSRYLVKRTGEKVFLECVQDMDHENMFWYRQDPGLGLRLIYFSYDVKMKEKGDIPEGYSVSREKKERFSLILESASTNQTSMYLCASSLGRAGRWETQYFGPGTRLLVL.

This clone was counted a single time. The chain recombines TRBV5-1 with TRBJ2-2, with a tentative D call TRBD2 (6 bases). Trimming stripped 4 bases from V and 7 bases from J, with 14 bases between. The CDR3 length is 14 residues. CDR1 is SGHRS and CDR2 is YFSETQ in the germline V gene. The CDR3 coding sequence is TGCGCCAGCAGCCCGGGACTTCAAATCGGGGAGCTGTTTTTT. It specifies CASSPGLQIGELFF.